The rows below give T cell receptor beta chains drawn from one sample of a study of CD8+CD57+ T cells in acquired aplastic anemia. TCRdb re-derived calls from the reads in MiXCR, one entry per CDR3 protein. The sample carries approximately 300,000 distinct CDR3 sequences, 45% to 65% recorded once. The sequenced material came from sorted CD4+, CD8+, or CD8+CD57+ T cells (not recorded which) from PBMCs. All receptors derive from a human donor with aplastic anemia. CDR3s include the opening cysteine and the closing phenylalanine or tryptophan. Fields, in order: V gene, J gene, clone size, D gene, CDR3 DNA, CDR3 protein. D genes are given only for firm matches. The size entry is marked missing in some rows and otherwise reads once, few, many or a size class.

V gene: TRBV12-3/TRBV12-4; J gene: TRBJ2-1; clone size: -; D gene: -; CDR3 DNA: TGTGCCAGCAGTTTAGTGCAGGAAGGCTACAATGAGCAGTTCTTC; CDR3 protein: CASSLVQEGYNEQFF
V gene: TRBV7-2; J gene: TRBJ1-2; clone size: -; D gene: -; CDR3 DNA: TGTGCCAGCAGCTCAACACTGGGTGGGTATGGCTACACCTTC; CDR3 protein: CASSSTLGGYGYTF
V gene: TRBV15; J gene: TRBJ2-7; clone size: many; D gene: -; CDR3 DNA: TGTGCCACCAGCACCGACAGGAACTACGAGCAGTACTTC; CDR3 protein: CATSTDRNYEQYF
V gene: TRBV6-5; J gene: TRBJ2-1; clone size: -; D gene: -; CDR3 DNA: TGTGCCAGCAGTTATGGGCAGTTCTTC; CDR3 protein: CASSYGQFF
V gene: TRBV7-3; J gene: TRBJ1-1; clone size: -; D gene: -; CDR3 DNA: TGTGCCAGCAGCTTACAGGGAGGATTTGAAGCTTTCTTT; CDR3 protein: CASSLQGGFEAFF
V gene: TRBV7-9; J gene: TRBJ2-5; clone size: -; D gene: TRBD1; CDR3 DNA: TGTGCCAGCAGCTTAGTACAGGGGGCTGGAGAGACCCAGTACTTC; CDR3 protein: CASSLVQGAGETQYF
V gene: TRBV12-3/TRBV12-4; J gene: TRBJ1-6; clone size: -; D gene: TRBD1; CDR3 DNA: TGTGCCAGCAGTTTAGCCGGGACAGCCAATTCACCCCTCCACTTT; CDR3 protein: CASSLAGTANSPLHF
V gene: TRBV5-6; J gene: TRBJ2-1; clone size: -; D gene: -; CDR3 DNA: TGTGCCAGCAGCGCGCGACAAGAGCAGTTCTTC; CDR3 protein: CASSARQEQFF
V gene: TRBV7-2; J gene: TRBJ2-5; clone size: few; D gene: -; CDR3 DNA: TGTGCCAGCAGCTTTCAGGGGTCAGAGACCCAGTACTTC; CDR3 protein: CASSFQGSETQYF
V gene: TRBV7-4; J gene: TRBJ1-5; clone size: -; D gene: TRBD1; CDR3 DNA: TGTGCCACACTCGAATCGACAGGGGGGAGCAATCAGCCCCAGCATTTT; CDR3 protein: CATLESTGGSNQPQHF
V gene: TRBV2; J gene: TRBJ2-3; clone size: -; D gene: TRBD2; CDR3 DNA: TGTGCCAGCAGGAGGACTAGCGGGAGCGGGGCAGATACGCAGTATTTT; CDR3 protein: CASRRTSGSGADTQYF
V gene: TRBV7-9; J gene: TRBJ2-7; clone size: once; D gene: TRBD2; CDR3 DNA: TGTGCCAGCAGACCCGGACTAGCGGGAGTGACGTACTTC; CDR3 protein: CASRPGLAGVTYF
V gene: TRBV5-6; J gene: TRBJ1-5; clone size: -; D gene: -; CDR3 DNA: TGTGCCAGCAGCCTCAGGGCTCAGCCCCAGCATTTT; CDR3 protein: CASSLRAQPQHF
V gene: TRBV24-1; J gene: TRBJ1-5; clone size: few; D gene: TRBD1; CDR3 DNA: TGTGCCACCAGTGATGCGGGACAGGGGTATCAGCCCCAGCATTTT; CDR3 protein: CATSDAGQGYQPQHF
V gene: TRBV20-1; J gene: TRBJ1-6; clone size: few; D gene: -; CDR3 DNA: TGCAGTGCTAGGATTCGGGTTGGTTCACCCCTCCACTTT; CDR3 protein: CSARIRVGSPLHF
V gene: TRBV20-1; J gene: TRBJ2-7; clone size: -; D gene: TRBD2; CDR3 DNA: TGCAGTGCTCCCGGACTAGGGGCCTACGAGCAGTACTTC; CDR3 protein: CSAPGLGAYEQYF
V gene: TRBV7-9; J gene: TRBJ1-1; clone size: -; D gene: TRBD1; CDR3 DNA: TGTGCCAGCAGCGCCCAGACAGGGCGGCGGGACACTGAAGCTTTCTTT; CDR3 protein: CASSAQTGRRDTEAFF
V gene: TRBV19; J gene: TRBJ2-1; clone size: -; D gene: -; CDR3 DNA: TGTGCCACCCTCGGCAGGGGGGACTTTAATGAGCAGTTCTTC; CDR3 protein: CATLGRGDFNEQFF
V gene: TRBV7-6; J gene: TRBJ1-2; clone size: -; D gene: TRBD1; CDR3 DNA: TGTGCCAGCAGCTTGGTTGGGACAGGGGGTGGCTACACCTTC; CDR3 protein: CASSLVGTGGGYTF
V gene: TRBV7-2; J gene: TRBJ2-3; clone size: many; D gene: TRBD2; CDR3 DNA: TGTGCCAGCAGCTTATGGGGACTAGCGGAGCAGTATTTT; CDR3 protein: CASSLWGLAEQYF
V gene: TRBV7-8; J gene: TRBJ1-1; clone size: many; D gene: TRBD1; CDR3 DNA: TGTGCCAGCAGCTTAACAGGGGGCGGGGGTGAAGCTTTCTTT; CDR3 protein: CASSLTGGGGEAFF
V gene: TRBV6-5; J gene: TRBJ1-6; clone size: many; D gene: -; CDR3 DNA: TGTGCCAGCAGTTACGAAAGCAGGCTTTCACCCCTCCACTTT; CDR3 protein: CASSYESRLSPLHF
V gene: TRBV19; J gene: TRBJ2-7; clone size: -; D gene: -; CDR3 DNA: TGTGCCAGTAGTCACCGGGTTACCCCCTACGAGCAGTACTTC; CDR3 protein: CASSHRVTPYEQYF
V gene: TRBV19; J gene: TRBJ2-2; clone size: once; D gene: TRBD2; CDR3 DNA: TGTGCCAGTAGGACTAGCGGGGTTGCCGGGGAGCTGTTTTTT; CDR3 protein: CASRTSGVAGELFF
V gene: TRBV7-2; J gene: TRBJ2-1; clone size: -; D gene: TRBD2; CDR3 DNA: TGTGCCAGCACCGCCGGGAGGCCCCAGCATGAGCAGTTCTTC; CDR3 protein: CASTAGRPQHEQFF
V gene: TRBV2; J gene: TRBJ2-7; clone size: -; D gene: -; CDR3 DNA: TGTACACAACAGAGGGGAGGTCCCTCCTACGAGCAGTACTTC; CDR3 protein: CTQQRGGPSYEQYF